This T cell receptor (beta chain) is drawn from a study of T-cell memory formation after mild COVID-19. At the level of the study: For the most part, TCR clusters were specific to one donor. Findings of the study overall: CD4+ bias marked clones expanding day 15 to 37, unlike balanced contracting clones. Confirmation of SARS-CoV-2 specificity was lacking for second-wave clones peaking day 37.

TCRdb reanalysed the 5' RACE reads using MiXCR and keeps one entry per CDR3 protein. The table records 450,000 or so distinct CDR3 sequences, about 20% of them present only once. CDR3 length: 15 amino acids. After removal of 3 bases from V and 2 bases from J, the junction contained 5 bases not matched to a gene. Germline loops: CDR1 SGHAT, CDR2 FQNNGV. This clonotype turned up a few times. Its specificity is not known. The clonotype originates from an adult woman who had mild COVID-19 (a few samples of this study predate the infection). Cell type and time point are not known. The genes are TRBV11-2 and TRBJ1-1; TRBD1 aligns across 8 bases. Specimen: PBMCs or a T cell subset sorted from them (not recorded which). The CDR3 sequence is CASSFRQGSNTEAFF. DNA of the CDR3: TGTGCCAGCAGCTTTAGACAGGGGAGTAACACTGAAGCTTTCTTT.